The entry below gives a single T cell receptor beta chain sequence along with its context. The data were obtained in a study of control samples from healthy donors and cancer patients. Some clones are missing from TCRdb's copy, which holds only in-frame ones; the method was immunoSEQ multiplex PCR. The sample consists of roughly 70,000 clones, approximately 87% of them appearing once. This CDR3 contains 14 residues. Trimming took 3 bases from V and 9 from J, leaving 15 bases between them. From germline, CDR1 is LNHDA and CDR2 SQIVND (reference sequence). V usage is TRBV19 and J usage is TRBJ2-1; possibly TRBD1 for D (6 bases). The sequencing sample was made of blood. The clonotype comes from a man between 45 and 60 years old in good health. This CDR3 reads CASSIGHRAGEQFF. CDR3 nucleotide sequence: TGTGCCAGTAGTATTGGGCACAGGGCGGGTGAGCAGTTCTTC. Filled out from reference TRBV19 and TRBJ2-1, the complete variable domain reads DGGITQSPKYLFRKEGQNVTLSCEQNLNHDAMYWYRQDPGQGLRLIYYSQIVNDFQKGDIAEGYSVSREKKESFPLTVTSAQKNPTAFYLCASSIGHRAGEQFFGPGTRLTVL.